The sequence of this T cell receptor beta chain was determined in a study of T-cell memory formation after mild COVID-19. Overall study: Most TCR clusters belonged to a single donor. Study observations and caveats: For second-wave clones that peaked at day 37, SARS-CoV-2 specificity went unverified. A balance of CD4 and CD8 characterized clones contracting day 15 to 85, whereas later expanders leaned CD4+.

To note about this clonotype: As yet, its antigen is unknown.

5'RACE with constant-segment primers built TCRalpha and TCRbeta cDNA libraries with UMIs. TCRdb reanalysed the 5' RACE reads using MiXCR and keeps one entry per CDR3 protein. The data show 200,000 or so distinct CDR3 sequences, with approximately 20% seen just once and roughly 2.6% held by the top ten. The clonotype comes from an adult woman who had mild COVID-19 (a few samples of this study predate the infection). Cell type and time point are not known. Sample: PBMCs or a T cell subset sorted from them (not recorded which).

The CDR3 bases are TGCAGTGCTAGAGGGGGCACCGTGGGCGGGGAGCTGTTTTTT. Translating it yields CSARGGTVGGELFF. The chain uses TRBV20-1 and TRBJ2-2; a possible D gene is TRBD1 (5 bases). The germline V gene has CDR1 DFQATT and CDR2 SNEGSKA (reference sequence). V gave up 1 base and J gave up 7 bases, with 13 bases separating them. This CDR3 is 14 amino acids long.